The next 10 T cell receptor beta chains were all read from a single sample in a study of T cell responses to AZD1222 COVID-19 vaccine. Only in-frame clones appear in the TCRdb table, and some are missing; sequencing was by immunoSEQ multiplex PCR. The sample yields around 120,000 clones, 75% to 90% seen once. The sample in question was peripheral blood, obtained on day 0 of AZD1222 vaccination. Receptors were obtained from an adult in good health.

The gene calls are TRBV7-9 and TRBJ1-1; unclear D gene. CDR3 length: 15 residues. V lost 5 bases and J lost 3, with 16 bases in between. Germline CDR1 is SEHNR and CDR2 is FQNEAQ (reference sequence). The CDR3 DNA reads TGTGCCAGCAGCGCGACGGGGAAGAAGTACACTGAAGCTTTCTTT. Amino acid sequence: CASSATGKKYTEAFF.

This chain joins TRBV5-4 and TRBJ2-2; D is unresolved. The CDR3 spans 17 residues. V lost 2 bases and J 0 bases, leaving 14 bases between the germline ends. Germline CDR1 SGHNT, CDR2 YYREEE (reference sequence). CDR3 sequence reads: CASSLSVKGPNTGELFF. For the CDR3, the DNA is TGTGCCAGCAGCTTATCAGTGAAGGGCCCGAACACCGGGGAGCTGTTTTTT. Supplemented by reference TRBV5-4 and TRBJ2-2, the full variable domain reads ETGVTQSPTHLIKTRGQQVTLRCSSQSGHNTVSWYQQALGQGPQFIFQYYREEENGRGNFPPRFSGLQFPNYSSELNVNALELDDSALYLCASSLSVKGPNTGELFFGEGSRLTVL.

This chain links TRBV2 with TRBJ1-1; TRBD1 might be the D (5 bases). The CDR3 has 13 residues. Germline V gene data show CDR1 as SNHLY and CDR2 as FYNNEI. Trimming stripped 8 bases from V and 3 bases from J, with 13 bases between. The CDR3 protein is CASSGSLYTEAFF. The CDR3 nucleotides read TGTGCCAGCTCAGGGAGTCTCTACACTGAAGCTTTCTTT.

CDR3 region: CASSVSRSSYEQYF. Written as DNA, the CDR3 is TGCGCCAGCAGTGTGTCGCGGAGCTCCTACGAGCAGTACTTC. The V gene is TRBV10-2, the J gene TRBJ2-7; D remains ambiguous. This CDR3 has 14 residues. V shed 4 bases and J shed 0 bases, with 10 bases lying between them. Germline CDR1 is WSHSY and CDR2 is SAAADI.

The sample holds a few counts of this clone. The J gene is TRBJ2-1, the V gene TRBV5-6; TRBD2 matches 7 bases. V gave up 3 bases and J gave up 7 bases; unmatched junction bases: 13. The CDR3 has 16 residues. Germline V gene lookup returns CDR1 SGHDT and CDR2 YYEEEE. The CDR3 loop is CASSSRAGVLENEQFF. The CDR3 coding sequence is TGTGCCAGCAGCTCTCGGGCGGGAGTGTTAGAGAATGAGCAGTTCTTC.

This clone has only a few counts. This rearrangement joins TRBV9 to TRBJ1-4, with D hard to call. Trimming stripped 3 bases from V and 0 bases from J, with 6 bases between. Germline V gives CDR1 SGDLS, CDR2 YYNGEE. The CDR3 is 14 residues long. CDR3 sequence (DNA): TGTGCCAGCAGCGCTCTGACAACTAATGAAAAACTGTTTTTT. This translates into CASSALTTNEKLFF.

V gene TRBV25-1 combines with J gene TRBJ2-3; D remains unclear. Deletions cut 6 bases from V and 7 bases from J, with 8 bases between. Looked up from germline, CDR1 is MGHDK and CDR2 is SYGVNS. The CDR3 loop spans 11 amino acids. The CDR3, as DNA: TGTGCCAGCAGGGTGGGGAATACGCAGTATTTT. This codes for CASRVGNTQYF.

The chain recombines TRBV6-5 with TRBJ1-2; the D is unclear. The CDR3 sequence is 16 residues long. V gave up 4 bases and J gave up 4 bases, with 19 bases separating them. Germline V CDR1 and CDR2: MNHEY, SVGAGI. CDR3 DNA: TGTGCCAGCAGTTCCCTCGAAAACCGGGCCAGCTATGGCTACACCTTC. Amino acid sequence: CASSSLENRASYGYTF.

The gene calls are TRBV24-1 and TRBJ2-5; 11 nucleotides agree with TRBD2. Per germline, CDR1 KGHDR and CDR2 SFDVKD. The V gene end was trimmed by 5 bases and the J gene end by 3 bases; junction bases not matched to a gene: 4. CDR3 length: 15 amino acids. CDR3 in DNA: TGTGCCACCAGTGTGGGTAGCGGGAGGGAAGAGACCCAGTACTTC. This translates into CATSVGSGREETQYF.

The rearrangement links TRBV2 to TRBJ1-2; no reliable D call. Germline V gene sequence: CDR1 SNHLY, CDR2 FYNNEI. CDR3 length equals 13 residues. V dropped 1 base and J dropped 7 bases, with 10 bases sitting between them. Written as DNA, the CDR3 is TGTGCCAGCAGTGAAGAGGCGACGACTGGCTACACCTTC. Amino acid sequence: CASSEEATTGYTF.